The present TCR beta chain was sequenced within a study of cytomegalovirus exposure and HLA in healthy donors. Findings and caveats of the study: Clonal expansion was found to be greater in HLA-associated TCR beta chains than in equally common others in a later analysis. Earlier analysis found most TCR beta V segments productive about 87% or about 30% of the time.

Concerning this clone: Its target is unknown.

The PCR ran on 60 Vbeta and 13 Jbeta primers. Using immunoSEQ multiplex PCR, the repertoire was profiled, and TCRdb retains in-frame clones only, with some absent. Of 100,000 or so clones in the sample, 76% were seen once. Sequencing used PBMCs. This TCR was recovered from a man in his forties in good health and CMV-seropositive.

CDR3 sequence reads: CASSLIGQGETQYF. CDR3 in DNA: TGTGCCAGCAGTTTAATAGGACAGGGCGAGACCCAGTACTTC. The chain links TRBV27 to TRBJ2-5, with 8 bases aligning to TRBD1. V trimming: 2 bases; J trimming: 5 bases; junction bases outside the gene matches: 4. This CDR3 spans 14 amino acids. Germline CDR1 is MNHEY and CDR2 is SMNVEV (reference sequence).